This record covers a single TCR beta chain. The antigen remains undetermined. The entry originates in a study of OX40 agonist ivuxolimab in advanced cancers. Study in general: In this cohort, patients received ivuxolimab, an agonistic anti-OX40 (CD134) antibody. Notes on the study in general: Researchers report that CD8+ T cells had, on average, more expanded clones than CD4+. Partly responding patients at 0.1-3.0 mg/kg showed some of the smallest clonal expansion.

V was clipped by 5 bases and J by 5 bases; unmatched bases: 11. This CDR3 has 16 amino acids. Germline CDR1 and CDR2: SGHAT and FQDESV (reference sequence). Repertoires were generated with immunoSEQ multiplex PCR, while TCRdb's copy carries only in-frame clones and drops some. The data hold around 80,000 clones, with about 92% observed a single time. Enrollment shut out patients with autoimmune disease history or systemic immunosuppression. The chain links TRBV11-1 to TRBJ2-3, with 9 bases lining up with TRBD2. The sequence was obtained from an adult with an advanced solid tumor such as melanoma, head and neck, liver or kidney cancer. The sequencing used CD4+ or CD8+ T cells sorted from blood, collected in a trial of the OX40 agonist ivuxolimab. The CDR3 reads CASSHLAGGLRDTQYF. CDR3 bases: TGTGCCAGCAGCCATCTGGCGGGGGGGCTGAGAGATACGCAGTATTTT.